Listed here are 22 T cell receptor beta chains from one sample, sequenced in a study of T cells in localized non-small cell lung cancer. Sequencing used immunoSEQ multiplex PCR; TCRdb keeps in-frame clones, though not all of them. The table shows about 6,300 clones, with approximately 15% occurring only once. Sample: normal lung tissue next to the tumor, taken before any cancer treatment. The receptors shown here come from a male donor at least 60 years old with stage II squamous cell lung carcinoma.

By share of the sample, this clone is medium-sized. The chain joins TRBV6-8 to TRBJ2-5, with 7 positions matching TRBD2. Germline V gene data show CDR1 as MNHGY and CDR2 as SAAAGT. The V gene end was trimmed by 2 bases and the J gene end by 4 bases; junction bases not matched to a gene: 7. The CDR3 extends over 15 amino acids. CDR3 sequence reads: CASSYLRLARETQYF. The CDR3 DNA is TGTGCCAGCAGTTACCTCCGACTAGCCCGAGAGACCCAGTACTTC.

This clone was found a few times. V gene TRBV9 combines with J gene TRBJ2-3, with D tentatively TRBD2 (6 bases). With 3 bases removed from V and 5 bases from J, the gap between germline ends came to 7 bases. The germline V gene has CDR1 SGDLS and CDR2 YYNGEE. The CDR3 extends over 12 amino acids. As DNA, the CDR3 is TGTGCCAGCAGCGGGGGAGGAGATACGCAGTATTTT. Its translation is CASSGGGDTQYF.

V gene TRBV5-4 combines with J gene TRBJ2-3; D remains unclear. This CDR3 contains 13 residues. The V end lost 2 bases, the J end lost 6 bases, and 10 bases lay between the germline ends. Germline CDR1 SGHNT, CDR2 YYREEE (reference sequence). The CDR3 DNA is TGTGCCAGCAGCTTAGGCTTAACGGATACGCAGTATTTT. Translating it yields CASSLGLTDTQYF.

The chain employs TRBV11-3 and TRBJ2-3; 7 bases agree with TRBD1. CDR3 length: 15 residues. Germline V lookup: CDR1 SGHNT, CDR2 YENEEA. Trimming took 5 bases from V and 4 from J; bases not matched to a gene: 9. DNA for the CDR3: TGTGCCAGCAGCCTCGGCGGGCAGGGGGCAGATACGCAGTATTTT. Amino acids: CASSLGGQGADTQYF.

V is TRBV2 and J is TRBJ1-2; D unresolved. The V and J ends lost 7 bases and 2 bases respectively, with 8 bases between them. The CDR3 length is 12 residues. Germline CDR1 and CDR2: SNHLY and FYNNEI. CDR3 region: CASKVHNYGYTF. For the CDR3, the DNA is TGTGCCAGCAAGGTCCACAACTATGGCTACACCTTC.

This clone showed up just a few times. The chain is built from TRBV19 and TRBJ2-7; D unresolved. The CDR3 length is 14 residues. V lost 6 bases, J lost 1 base, and 13 bases lay in between. The germline V gene encodes CDR1 LNHDA and CDR2 SQIVND (reference sequence). The CDR3 nucleotides read TGTGCCAGTAGCCCCGCGCGCGGTTCCTACGAGCAGTACTTC. Translated: CASSPARGSYEQYF.

This clone came up many times. This sequence joins TRBV9 and TRBJ2-5, with 8 positions matching TRBD1. The CDR3 has 15 amino acids. Germline V gene sequence: CDR1 SGDLS, CDR2 YYNGEE. The V segment lost 4 bases and the J segment 5 bases; nucleotides outside the gene matches: 10. The CDR3, as DNA: TGTGCCAGCAGCTCAAACAGGGGGAATCAGGAGACCCAGTACTTC. This sequence encodes CASSSNRGNQETQYF. The full variable domain, with the rest looked up from reference TRBV9 and TRBJ2-5, is DSGVTQTPKHLITATGQRVTLRCSPRSGDLSVYWYQQSLDQGLQFLIQYYNGEERAKGNILERFSAQQFPDLHSELNLSSLELGDSALYFCASSSNRGNQETQYFGPGTRLLVL.

This clone was counted only a few times. This sequence joins TRBV6-8 and TRBJ1-5; D remains ambiguous. This CDR3 is built from 14 residues. With 8 bases removed from V and 0 bases from J, the gap between germline ends came to 11 bases. Germline values: CDR1 MNHGY, CDR2 SAAAGT. The CDR3 is CASWGGYSNQPQHF. The CDR3 bases are TGTGCCAGCTGGGGAGGATATAGCAATCAGCCCCAGCATTTT.

The chain carries TRBV19 and TRBJ2-2; D ambiguous. There are 13 residues in the CDR3. Deletions cut 10 bases from V and 4 bases from J, with 13 bases between. The germline V gene encodes CDR1 LNHDA and CDR2 SQIVND (reference sequence). The CDR3 nucleotides read TGTGCCACGGGCGGCATCCTCACCGGGGAGCTGTTTTTT. The encoded protein is CATGGILTGELFF.

This clone was counted once. The chain employs TRBV29-1 and TRBJ1-1; D might be TRBD1 (5 bases). The CDR3 sequence is 16 residues long. Trimming shortened V by 7 bases and J by 1 base, and 22 bases separated the two germline ends. From germline, CDR1 is SQVTM and CDR2 ANQGSEA. CDR3 residues: CSALAPQGVRNTEAFF. CDR3 sequence (DNA): TGCAGCGCACTCGCGCCCCAGGGCGTTAGGAACACTGAAGCTTTCTTT. Supplemented by reference TRBV29-1 and TRBJ1-1, the full variable domain reads SAVISQKPSRDICQRGTSLTIQCQVDSQVTMMFWYRQQPGQSLTLIATANQGSEATYESGFVIDKFPISRPNLTFSTLTVSNMSPEDSSIYLCSALAPQGVRNTEAFFGQGTRLTVV.

This chain joins TRBV11-3 and TRBJ2-6; D is ambiguous. The V gene's germline CDR1 is SGHNT and CDR2 YENEEA. Between the trimmed V and J ends, which lost 3 bases and 1 base, there was a span of 7 bases. The CDR3 is 15 residues long. The DNA of the CDR3 is TGTGCCAGCAGCTTGGTTGGGTCTGGGGCCAACGTCCTGACTTTC. Translation gives CASSLVGSGANVLTF. Supplemented by reference TRBV11-3 and TRBJ2-6, the full variable domain reads EAGVVQSPRYKIIEKKQPVAFWCNPISGHNTLYWYLQNLGQGPELLIRYENEEAVDDSQLPKDRFSAERLKGVDSTLKIQPAELGDSAVYLCASSLVGSGANVLTFGAGSRLTVL.

This clone was seen a handful of times. The CDR3 DNA is TGCGCCAGCAGTGAGACAGGGGGCGAGGAGACCCAGTACTTC. Translating it yields CASSETGGEETQYF. The J gene is TRBJ2-5, the V gene TRBV10-2, with 9 bases matching TRBD1. Germline-derived CDR1 and CDR2 are WSHSY and SAAADI. V was pared by 2 bases and J by 5 bases, with 3 bases of the junction left unmatched. The CDR3 length is 14 residues.

The chain has TRBV5-1 and TRBJ1-2, with 7 bases lining up with TRBD1. The germline CDR1 and CDR2 sequences are SGHRS and YFSETQ. Unmatched junction bases numbered 9, after V lost 0 bases and J lost 4 bases. The CDR3 covers 16 residues. CDR3 sequence (DNA): TGCGCCAGCAGCTTGGGGACAGGTCGGTCTCTCTATGGCTACACCTTC. Translation: CASSLGTGRSLYGYTF.

This clone has a handful of counts. The V gene is TRBV9, the J gene TRBJ2-7, with TRBD2 matching over 12 bases. CDR1 and CDR2 (germline): SGDLS, YYNGEE. CDR3 size: 14 residues. The V gene end was trimmed by 7 bases and the J gene end by 5 bases; junction bases not matched to a gene: 7. CDR3 sequence: CASGTSGYGDEQYF. CDR3 in DNA: TGTGCCAGCGGGACTAGCGGGTACGGGGACGAGCAGTACTTC.

The chain is built from TRBV11-3 and TRBJ2-2; 9 bases line up with TRBD1. The CDR3 extends over 16 amino acids. Losses at the gene ends were 7 bases for V and 1 base for J; bases not matched to a gene: 7. Germline CDR1 is SGHNT and CDR2 is YENEEA. Here the CDR3 DNA reads TGTGCCAGCAAAGCTCGGGACAGGGTGAACACCGGGGAGCTGTTTTTT. It translates to CASKARDRVNTGELFF.

There are a few counts of this clone. The chain joins TRBV29-1 to TRBJ2-1; 12 bases map to TRBD2. CDR1 SQVTM and CDR2 ANQGSEA come from the germline V gene. The CDR3 runs 14 residues. J lost 6 bases, V lost 5 bases, and 5 bases had no gene match. This CDR3 reads CSVLAGGRGNEQFF. CDR3 bases: TGCAGCGTTCTAGCGGGGGGGAGAGGCAATGAGCAGTTCTTC.

This clone is categorized as medium-sized (0.01 to 0.1%). This chain connects TRBV9 to TRBJ1-2, with TRBD1 as a possible D gene (5 bases). Germline V CDR1 and CDR2: SGDLS, YYNGEE. The CDR3 runs to 16 residues. V gave up 0 bases and J gave up 4 bases, with 16 bases separating them. For the CDR3, the DNA is TGTGCCAGCAGCGTAGAGGCGGGGCTGACGTTCTATGGCTACACCTTC. Translated, it gives CASSVEAGLTFYGYTF.

In this sample, this clone is medium-sized. The CDR3 sequence is CASSIGVSGANVLTF. The DNA of the CDR3 is TGTGCCAGCAGTATCGGGGTCTCTGGGGCCAACGTCCTGACTTTC. The chain is built from TRBV9 and TRBJ2-6; perhaps TRBD2 as D (5 bases). Trimming took off 5 bases at V and 0 bases at J, with 9 bases between the two ends. Germline values: CDR1 SGDLS, CDR2 YYNGEE. CDR3 length equals 15 residues.

This clone was found a few times. The V call is TRBV6-8, the J call TRBJ2-1; 9 nucleotides match TRBD2. This CDR3 is 15 amino acids long. Germline CDR1 reads MNHGY; CDR2 reads SAAAGT. V lost 5 bases to trimming and J lost 7 bases; unmatched junction nucleotides: 9. CDR3 DNA: TGTGCCAGCAGTCCCCTGACTAGCGGCATGAATGAGCAGTTCTTC. Protein: CASSPLTSGMNEQFF.

This clone occurred a few times. The chain is built from TRBV25-1 and TRBJ1-4; 9 bases fit TRBD1. CDR1 MGHDK and CDR2 SYGVNS come from the germline V gene. V lost 5 bases, J lost 13 bases, and 5 bases stayed unmatched. The CDR3 is 12 residues long. CDR3 sequence (DNA): TGTGCCAGCAGTCCGGGACAGGGAGCACTGTTTTTT. As protein: CASSPGQGALFF.

The chain is built from TRBV11-3 and TRBJ2-4; D gene ambiguous. Looked up from germline, CDR1 is SGHNT and CDR2 is YENEEA. This CDR3 has 14 amino acids. V was pared by 5 bases and J by 2 bases, with 10 bases between. The CDR3 sequence is CASSAPMTKNIQYF. CDR3 in DNA: TGTGCCAGCAGCGCTCCCATGACCAAAAACATTCAGTACTTC.

The chain combines TRBV6-8 with TRBJ1-2; 8 bases align to TRBD1. Germline V gene lookup returns CDR1 MNHGY and CDR2 SAAAGT. V gave up 7 bases and J gave up 6 bases; unmatched junction bases: 4. This CDR3 contains 12 residues. The CDR3 DNA follows: TGTGCCAGCAAACAGGGGGAACATGGCTACACCTTC. Residues: CASKQGEHGYTF.